This T cell receptor beta chain was identified during a study of T cells in Graves' hyperthyroidism and ophthalmopathy. CDR1 is SGHAT, CDR2 FQNNGV, per germline. This CDR3 spans 13 amino acids. V was shortened by 3 bases and J by 7 bases, with 13 bases between the two germline ends. This clonotype was counted ten times or more. Diagnoses were made from clinical symptoms, serum measures (thyroxine and TRAb), thyroid ultrasound and orbital computed tomography. The investigators amplified TCR beta CDR3 regions from RNA transcripts. The primer set for the first-round RT-PCR of the TCR CDR3 was HTBI. Via MiXCR, TCRdb re-called the multiplex PCR reads, giving one row per CDR3 protein. This table holds around 690,000 distinct CDR3 sequences, 17% found once.

The TCR originated in a man between 45 and 60 years old with Graves' hyperthyroidism. The material sequenced was blood. V gene TRBV11-2 combines with J gene TRBJ2-7; D not resolved. The CDR3, as DNA: TGTGCCAGCAGCTTCCGCTCGGCCCCTGAGCAGTACTTC. Translation: CASSFRSAPEQYF. Looking up the rest from reference TRBV11-2 and TRBJ2-7 gives the full variable domain: EAGVAQSPRYKIIEKRQSVAFWCNPISGHATLYWYQQILGQGPKLLIQFQNNGVVDDSQLPKDRFSAERLKGVDSTLKIQPAKLEDSAVYLCASSFRSAPEQYFGPGTRLTVT.